What follows are 21 T cell receptor beta chains derived from one specimen sequenced in a study of neurological immune-mediated disorders. MiXCR, run by TCRdb on the 5' RACE reads, gives a single entry per CDR3 protein. The table records about 66,000 distinct CDR3 sequences, around 3.3% of them present only once. The material sequenced was PBMCs. The receptors here all came from a man aged 40-50 years with multiple sclerosis.

This clonotype was detected many times. This rearrangement joins TRBV5-1 to TRBJ1-3, with D unclear. CDR3 length: 16 residues. Trimming pared 4 bases from V and 8 bases from J, leaving 22 bases between. In germline, CDR1 is SGHRS, CDR2 YFSETQ. The CDR3 DNA follows: TGCGCCAGCAGCCAGTATGTAGGGTATGTCGGAGACACCATATATTTT. It specifies CASSQYVGYVGDTIYF. Based on the CDR3 plus reference TRBV5-1 and TRBJ1-3, the full variable domain is KAGVTQTPRYLIKTRGQQVTLSCSPISGHRSVSWYQQTPGQGLQFLFEYFSETQRNKGNFPGRFSGRQFSNSRSEMNVSTLELGDSALYLCASSQYVGYVGDTIYFGEGSWLTVV.

This clonotype occurred many times. The chain links TRBV14 to TRBJ2-3; weak D call: TRBD1 (6 bases). The CDR3 has 16 amino acids. Deletions cut 1 base from V and 0 bases from J, with 11 bases between. In germline, CDR1 is SGHDN, CDR2 FVKESK. CDR3 amino acids: CASSQGMGASTDTQYF. The CDR3 DNA follows: TGTGCCAGCAGCCAAGGAATGGGGGCGAGCACAGATACGCAGTATTTT.

This clonotype appeared many times. This chain links TRBV20-1 with TRBJ1-1; D unresolved. This CDR3 is built from 10 residues. The ends were cut back, 3 bases at V and 9 bases at J, with 8 bases in the middle. The germline V gene has CDR1 DFQATT and CDR2 SNEGSKA (reference sequence). CDR3 DNA sequence: TGCAGTGCTAGCCGATCACAAGCTTTCTTT. Residues: CSASRSQAFF.

This clonotype appeared many times. The chain employs TRBV12-3 or TRBV12-4 and TRBJ2-1, with 9 bases that match TRBD1. V shed 6 bases, J shed 3 bases, and the junction held 3 bases outside the gene matches. This CDR3 contains 14 residues. CDR3 coding DNA: TGTGCCAGCAGCAGGACAGGGGACTACAATGAGCAGTTCTTC. The encoded protein is CASSRTGDYNEQFF.

Ten or more counts support this clonotype. The chain is built from TRBV30 and TRBJ1-5; D ambiguous. V was trimmed by 3 bases and J by 3 bases, leaving 12 bases between them. Germline lookup yields CDR1 GTSNPN and CDR2 SVGIG (reference sequence). CDR3 length: 14 residues. The CDR3 loop reads CAWSDGSYNQPQHF. CDR3 DNA: TGTGCCTGGAGCGACGGGAGTTACAATCAGCCCCAGCATTTT.

This clonotype was found many times. The genes are TRBV5-1 and TRBJ1-1, with a weak D call TRBD1 (6 bases). Trimming took 1 base from V and 0 from J, leaving 13 bases between them. CDR1 is SGHRS and CDR2 is YFSETQ in the germline V gene. CDR3 length: 16 amino acids. The CDR3 coding sequence is TGCGCCAGCAGCTTGATGACAGGCCAAATGAACACTGAAGCTTTCTTT. This gives the protein CASSLMTGQMNTEAFF.

This clonotype has ten or more counts. J is TRBJ2-2 and V is TRBV6-2 or TRBV6-3; D is unclear. The V and J ends lost 5 bases and 0 bases respectively, with 10 bases between them. The CDR3 extends over 15 amino acids. Germline-derived CDR1 and CDR2 are MNHEY and SVGEGT. CDR3 in amino acids: CASSDGVANTGELFF. The CDR3 DNA reads TGTGCCAGCAGTGACGGCGTCGCGAACACCGGGGAGCTGTTTTTT.

This clonotype was found many times. This CDR3 reads CASSFPGISYGYTF. The CDR3 DNA follows: TGTGCCAGCAGCTTCCCGGGGATTTCCTATGGCTACACCTTC. The chain has TRBV7-9 and TRBJ1-2; no definite D call. V lost 3 bases and J 4 bases, leaving 12 bases between the germline ends. Germline V gene sequence: CDR1 SEHNR, CDR2 FQNEAQ (reference sequence). The CDR3 extends over 14 amino acids. Drawing the rest from reference TRBV7-9 and TRBJ1-2, the complete variable domain is DTGVSQNPRHKITKRGQNVTFRCDPISEHNRLYWYRQTLGQGPEFLTYFQNEAQLEKSRLLSDRFSAERPKGSFSTLEIQRTEQGDSAMYLCASSFPGISYGYTFGSGTRLTVV.

The sample holds many counts of this clonotype. This chain joins TRBV5-5 and TRBJ2-1; 7 nucleotides match TRBD2. This CDR3 contains 15 residues. V gave up 0 bases and J gave up 6 bases; unmatched junction bases: 6. In germline, CDR1 is SGHKS, CDR2 YYEKEE (reference sequence). The CDR3 DNA sequence: TGTGCCAGCAGCTTGGAGCTAGCGGTACTCAATGAGCAGTTCTTC. Protein product: CASSLELAVLNEQFF.

The rearrangement links TRBV5-1 to TRBJ2-2, with 10 bases aligning to TRBD2. V shed 0 bases and J 5 bases; nucleotides not matched to a gene: 4. This CDR3 spans 16 amino acids. From germline, CDR1 is SGHRS and CDR2 YFSETQ. The CDR3 nucleotides are TGCGCCAGCAGCTTGGATCCGGGACTAGCGACCGGGGAGCTGTTTTTT. Translated, it gives CASSLDPGLATGELFF.

This clonotype has a count of ten or more. The chain employs TRBV12-3 or TRBV12-4 and TRBJ2-1; unclear D gene. CDR3 size: 11 residues. The germline V and J ends were trimmed by 5 bases and 9 bases, with 8 bases remaining between them. The CDR3 sequence is CASSHAREQFF. The CDR3 DNA reads as TGTGCCAGCAGTCATGCTCGTGAGCAGTTCTTC.

This clonotype was counted between two and nine times. This could be a read error, since a much larger clone is one nucleotide away. J is TRBJ2-2 and V is TRBV10-3; D not certain. The germline gives CDR1 ENHRY, CDR2 SYGVKD. V lost 11 bases and J 7 bases, leaving 17 bases between the germline ends. The CDR3 contains 13 residues. In DNA form, the CDR3 reads TGTGCCTTTCGTAGCCTAGATAACGGGGAGCTGTTTTTT. Amino acids: CAFRSLDNGELFF.

There are a few counts of this clonotype. A much larger clonotype is one base distant, so this may be a read error. The chain is built from TRBV15 and TRBJ2-1; 8 bases are a match to TRBD1. Germline V CDR1 and CDR2: LNHNV, YYDKDF (reference sequence). The CDR3 consists of 12 residues. The CDR3 DNA follows: TGTGCCAACAGCCGTGGACAGGGTCTTCAGTTCTTC. Amino acid sequence: CANSRGQGLQFF.

In regard to this clonotype: One end of the junction fails to match germline, which may point to a read error. This chain links TRBV6-5 with TRBJ1-5; D possibly corresponds to TRBD1 (5 bases). Germline V CDR1 and CDR2: MNHEY, SVGAGI. This CDR3 region has 16 residues. As DNA, the CDR3 is TGTGCCAGCAGTTACTCGGCCAGGGCAATCAATAAGACCCAGAATTTT. It encodes CASSYSARAINKTQNF.

This clonotype was counted many times. The V call is TRBV20-1, the J call TRBJ2-3, with D tentatively TRBD2 (5 bases). Germline CDR1 is DFQATT and CDR2 is SNEGSKA (reference sequence). With 2 bases removed from V and 6 bases from J, the gap between germline ends came to 9 bases. The CDR3 is 12 amino acids. The CDR3 DNA reads as TGCAGTGCTAGATCATCGGGGGATACGCAGTATTTT. This sequence encodes CSARSSGDTQYF.

At least ten counts were recorded for this clonotype. The chain uses TRBV12-3 or TRBV12-4 and TRBJ1-5; unclear D gene. The CDR3 runs 17 residues. The V end was cut by 5 bases, the J end by 0 bases, with 17 bases between. CDR3 in amino acids: CASSASGAGLSNQPQHF. The CDR3 DNA is TGTGCCAGCAGTGCCTCGGGCGCTGGGCTTAGCAATCAGCCCCAGCATTTT.

This clonotype was seen many times. V gene TRBV4-2 combines with J gene TRBJ2-5; 7 positions agree with TRBD2. J gave up 4 bases and V 2 bases, and 7 bases lay outside the gene matches. In germline, CDR1 is LGHNA, CDR2 YNFKEQ. The CDR3 is 15 residues long. CDR3 in amino acids: CASSQPLAGVETQYF. The DNA for the CDR3 is TGTGCCAGCAGCCAACCTCTGGCGGGGGTAGAGACCCAGTACTTC.

Many counts were recorded for this clonotype. The gene calls are TRBV12-3 or TRBV12-4 and TRBJ1-2, with D hard to call. V was shortened by 8 bases and J by 0 bases, with 19 bases between the two germline ends. CDR3 size: 16 residues. CDR3 sequence: CASHPFRGETNYGYTF. In DNA, the CDR3 is TGTGCCAGCCACCCATTCCGAGGCGAGACTAACTATGGCTACACCTTC.

There are many counts of this clonotype. J is TRBJ1-2 and V is TRBV5-1; TRBD1 aligns across 9 bases. CDR1 is SGHRS and CDR2 is YFSETQ in the germline V gene. After removal of 1 base from V and 4 bases from J, the junction contained 5 bases not matched to a gene. The CDR3 consists of 15 residues. DNA for the CDR3: TGCGCCAGCAGCTTGACAGGGGGCGACGGCTATGGCTACACCTTC. Translation: CASSLTGGDGYGYTF. Full variable domain (rest looked up from reference TRBV5-1 and TRBJ1-2): KAGVTQTPRYLIKTRGQQVTLSCSPISGHRSVSWYQQTPGQGLQFLFEYFSETQRNKGNFPGRFSGRQFSNSRSEMNVSTLELGDSALYLCASSLTGGDGYGYTFGSGTRLTVV.

Many counts were recorded for this clonotype. The chain joins TRBV9 to TRBJ1-2; no clear D gene. V lost 0 bases to trimming and J lost 4 bases, with 10 bases between them. The germline gives CDR1 SGDLS, CDR2 YYNGEE. The CDR3 runs 14 residues. The CDR3 nucleotides are TGTGCCAGCAGCGTAGCCGCAGCCCCCTATGGCTACACCTTC. The encoded protein is CASSVAAAPYGYTF.

This clonotype was counted at least ten times. The chain combines TRBV6-1 with TRBJ2-6; the D gene is possibly TRBD2 (5 bases). CDR3 size: 15 residues. V was pared by 8 bases and J by 0 bases, with 11 bases between. Germline CDR1 reads MNHNS; CDR2 reads SASEGT. The CDR3 DNA is TGTGCCAGCTGGTCGGGGTCCTCTGGGGCCAACGTCCTGACTTTC. Translation gives CASWSGSSGANVLTF.